This TCR beta chain was recorded in a study of CD8+ T cells in alopecia areata. RNA extraction was followed by reverse transcription into cDNA, which acted as the sequencing template. Only in-frame clones appear in the TCRdb table, and some are missing; sequencing was by immunoSEQ multiplex PCR. The data contain around 190,000 clones, about 61% of them seen just once; the ten biggest clones take up roughly 5%. Isolation of CD4+ and CD8+ T cells from PBMCs was achieved by sorting. Study-wide points: Among patients, TCR sharing was less clear than in mice, a difference possibly due in part to HLA diversity in the patient population. Sequencing of scalp tissue also captures the resident alphabeta T cells of normal skin. Lesional scalp, notably in alopecia totalis/universalis, had clonality above that of normal scalp.

With regard to this clone: The antigen remains undetermined.

The length of the CDR3 is 13 residues. The ends were cut back, 8 bases at V and 10 bases at J, with 18 bases in the middle. Germline CDR1 is SNHLY and CDR2 is FYNNEI. The rearrangement links TRBV2 to TRBJ2-1; D is perhaps TRBD1 (5 bases). This sequence was found in a human donor in good health. The material sequenced was CD8+ T cells sorted from blood. Here the CDR3 reads CASGAVRHKEQFF. The CDR3 DNA reads as TGTGCCAGCGGGGCGGTGCGGCATAAGGAGCAGTTCTTC.